Shown below are 24 T cell receptor beta chains from a single sample sequenced in a study of blood T cell repertoires in COVID-19. Using immunoSEQ multiplex PCR, the repertoire was profiled, and TCRdb retains in-frame clones only, with some absent. The table records around 280,000 clones, about 90% of them present only once. Material for sequencing was peripheral blood. The receptors derive from a young woman who had recovered from COVID-19.

The chain combines TRBV5-4 with TRBJ2-1, with TRBD2 identical over 8 bases. The CDR3 loop spans 14 amino acids. J gave up 7 bases and V 3 bases, and 6 bases lay outside the gene matches. Germline V CDR1 and CDR2: SGHNT, YYREEE (reference sequence). CDR3 residues: CASSSTGTRNEQFF. The CDR3 nucleotides read TGTGCCAGCAGCTCCACCGGGACTAGGAATGAGCAGTTCTTC.

The chain combines TRBV7-9 with TRBJ2-7; TRBD1 agrees at 7 bases. CDR3 length equals 14 residues. J lost 4 bases, V lost 3 bases, and 6 bases had no gene match. Looked up from germline, CDR1 is SEHNR and CDR2 is FQNEAQ (reference sequence). DNA of the CDR3: TGTGCCAGCAGCTTTCAAGACAGGGTTTACGAGCAGTACTTC. Amino acid sequence: CASSFQDRVYEQYF.

V and J are TRBV9 and TRBJ2-5, with TRBD1 as a possible D gene (5 bases). CDR1 is SGDLS, CDR2 YYNGEE, per germline. CDR3 length equals 15 residues. Trimming shortened V by 0 bases and J by 1 base, and 10 bases separated the two germline ends. This CDR3 is CASSVEGWVQETQYF. The CDR3 DNA follows: TGTGCCAGCAGCGTAGAGGGGTGGGTCCAAGAGACCCAGTACTTC. Full variable domain (remainder filled in from reference TRBV9 and TRBJ2-5): DSGVTQTPKHLITATGQRVTLRCSPRSGDLSVYWYQQSLDQGLQFLIQYYNGEERAKGNILERFSAQQFPDLHSELNLSSLELGDSALYFCASSVEGWVQETQYFGPGTRLLVL.

The J gene is TRBJ2-3, the V gene TRBV7-8; D is possibly TRBD2 (7 bases). The CDR3 runs 17 residues. CDR1 and CDR2 from the germline V gene are SGHVS and FQNEAQ. V dropped 7 bases and J dropped 5 bases, with 25 bases sitting between them. CDR3 sequence (DNA): TGTGCCAGCACCATTAGACGTGGGGGGGGGCGAGGAGATACGCAGTATTTT. Translation gives CASTIRRGGGRGDTQYF.

This clone was counted a single time. The genes are TRBV27 and TRBJ2-7; D not certain. Trimming shortened V by 2 bases and J by 0 bases, and 5 bases separated the two germline ends. This CDR3 comprises 13 residues. Germline V gene sequence: CDR1 MNHEY, CDR2 SMNVEV (reference sequence). The CDR3 bases are TGTGCCAGCAGTTTAGCTATCTCCTACGAGCAGTACTTC. It specifies CASSLAISYEQYF.

The sample holds one count of this clone. The chain combines TRBV19 with TRBJ2-5, with 13 bases matching TRBD2. Germline assignment: CDR1 LNHDA and CDR2 SQIVND (reference sequence). Trimming took 5 bases from V and 3 from J; bases not matched to a gene: 6. The CDR3 is made up of 16 amino acids. The CDR3 sequence: CASSSGLAGAKETQYF. In nucleotides, the CDR3 is TGTGCCAGTAGTTCCGGACTAGCGGGGGCCAAAGAGACCCAGTACTTC.

The chain couples TRBV24-1 to TRBJ1-2; 7 bases match TRBD1. CDR1 is KGHDR, CDR2 SFDVKD, per germline. The CDR3 runs to 15 residues. The J segment lost 2 bases and the V segment lost 7 bases, leaving 9 bases of the junction unmatched. CDR3 loop: CATRLPGTENYGYTF. In nucleotides, the CDR3 is TGTGCCACCAGATTACCCGGGACAGAGAACTATGGCTACACCTTC.

The V gene is TRBV18, the J gene TRBJ2-7; possibly TRBD2 for D (7 bases). The CDR3 has 14 amino acids. V was shortened by 5 bases and J by 7 bases, with 18 bases between the two germline ends. CDR1 and CDR2 (germline): KGHSH, LQKENI. CDR3 in amino acids: CASSSLGGAEEQYF. DNA for the CDR3: TGTGCCAGCTCATCCCTAGGGGGGGCGGAAGAGCAGTACTTC.

The chain employs TRBV3-1 (or the pseudogene TRBV3-2) and TRBJ2-2; 15 positions match TRBD2. The germline V gene has CDR1 LGHDT and CDR2 YNNKEL (reference sequence). The CDR3 loop spans 18 amino acids. Germline trimming cut 4 bases from V and 6 bases from J; bases unmatched to any gene: 9. CDR3 in DNA: TGTGCCAGCAGCCCCGACAGCGGACTAGCGGGAGGGCCCGGGGAGCTGTTTTTT. The encoded protein is CASSPDSGLAGGPGELFF.

This chain links TRBV12-5 with TRBJ2-5, with 7 bases fitting TRBD1. There are 14 residues in the CDR3. V shed 7 bases and J 1 base; nucleotides not matched to a gene: 6. Germline values: CDR1 LGHNT, CDR2 FRNRAP. This CDR3 is CASAKSGGQETQYF. CDR3 nucleotides: TGTGCTAGTGCCAAATCAGGGGGCCAAGAGACCCAGTACTTC.

The rearrangement joins TRBV6-4 to TRBJ2-3, with 11 nucleotides matching TRBD2. The V and J ends lost 8 bases and 5 bases, in that order; junction bases with no gene match: 3. Germline V gene lookup returns CDR1 MRHNA and CDR2 SNTAGT. CDR3 length equals 13 residues. This chain's CDR3 is CASSGLAEDTQYF. CDR3 bases: TGTGCCAGCTCGGGACTAGCGGAAGATACGCAGTATTTT.

The rearrangement joins TRBV7-2 to TRBJ1-3; TRBD1 is a possible D gene (5 bases). In germline, CDR1 is SGHTA, CDR2 FQGNSA. CDR3 length: 14 amino acids. Trimming left V 0 bases short and J 3 bases short, with 6 bases between. The CDR3 DNA reads TGTGCCAGCAGCTTAGCAGGGGATGGAAACACCATATATTTT. This codes for CASSLAGDGNTIYF.

The rearrangement joins TRBV7-8 to TRBJ1-6; tentative D call: TRBD1 (5 bases). Germline loops: CDR1 SGHVS, CDR2 FQNEAQ. This CDR3 has 15 residues. Trimming took 1 base from V and 8 from J, leaving 12 bases between them. The CDR3 DNA follows: TGTGCCAGCAGCTTAGTGGCAGGGTCACATTCACCCCTCCACTTT. This codes for CASSLVAGSHSPLHF.

The V call is TRBV27, the J call TRBJ2-2; tentatively, D is TRBD2 (5 bases). The CDR3 covers 13 residues. The germline CDR1 and CDR2 sequences are MNHEY and SMNVEV (reference sequence). V was trimmed by 6 bases and J by 7 bases, leaving 12 bases between them. In DNA, the CDR3 is TGTGCCAGCAGACTAGTTTATGGCGGGGAGCTGTTTTTT. Its protein is CASRLVYGGELFF.

This clone was detected only once. The chain combines TRBV6-5 with TRBJ1-1; 10 nucleotides match TRBD1. After removal of 5 bases from V and 5 bases from J, the junction contained 8 bases not matched to a gene. CDR1 is MNHEY and CDR2 is SVGAGI in the germline V gene. The CDR3 sequence is 15 residues long. CDR3 coding DNA: TGTGCCAGCAGTCCTGGACAGGGGGTTAGGACTGAAGCTTTCTTT. Translation: CASSPGQGVRTEAFF.

The V and J genes are TRBV19 and TRBJ1-2, with D possibly matching TRBD1 (6 bases). V was shortened by 5 bases and J by 2 bases, with 15 bases between the two germline ends. CDR1 and CDR2 from the germline V gene are LNHDA and SQIVND (reference sequence). The CDR3 contains 15 residues. The CDR3 loop is CASSDRDIWNYGYTF. Here the CDR3 DNA reads TGTGCCAGTAGTGACCGGGACATATGGAACTATGGCTACACCTTC.

This clone was detected once. V is TRBV19 and J is TRBJ2-7; possible D gene TRBD2, 7 bases. Germline V lookup: CDR1 LNHDA, CDR2 SQIVND (reference sequence). Trimming took off 3 bases at V and 6 bases at J, with 27 bases between the two ends. This CDR3 is built from 18 residues. CDR3 bases: TGTGCCAGTAGTATTATCCCCGGGATCGGGCCACGGGGGGCCGAGCAGTACTTC. Translation gives CASSIIPGIGPRGAEQYF.

The chain recombines TRBV7-2 with TRBJ2-1, with D possibly matching TRBD1 (5 bases). V shed 3 bases and J shed 9 bases, with 12 bases lying between them. From germline, CDR1 is SGHTA and CDR2 FQGNSA. This CDR3 contains 13 residues. This CDR3 is CASSLRQNSEQFF. In nucleotides, the CDR3 is TGTGCCAGCAGCTTGCGACAGAATAGTGAGCAGTTCTTC.

The chain has TRBV4-1 and TRBJ1-5; the match to TRBD1 covers 7 bases. Per germline, CDR1 MGHRA and CDR2 YSYEKL. This CDR3 region has 17 residues. V dropped 1 base and J dropped 2; count of bases not matched to a gene: 8. The CDR3 nucleotides are TGCGCCAGCAGCCAAGCACAGGGGCGAATACGCAATCAGCCCCAGCATTTT. It translates to CASSQAQGRIRNQPQHF.

This chain links TRBV14 with TRBJ2-2; 7 nucleotides align to TRBD2. CDR1 and CDR2 from the germline V gene are SGHDN and FVKESK. Germline trimming cut 6 bases from V and 5 bases from J; bases unmatched to any gene: 6. The CDR3 loop spans 14 amino acids. This chain's CDR3 is CASSPWGGTGELFF. CDR3 coding DNA: TGTGCCAGCAGTCCTTGGGGGGGAACCGGGGAGCTGTTTTTT.

The chain employs TRBV20-1 and TRBJ2-7; perhaps TRBD2 as D (5 bases). V dropped 3 bases and J dropped 2 bases, with 8 bases sitting between them. The CDR3 totals 12 residues. Germline V gives CDR1 DFQATT, CDR2 SNEGSKA (reference sequence). The CDR3 is CSASTGAYEQYF. CDR3 DNA sequence: TGCAGTGCTAGTACCGGGGCCTACGAGCAGTACTTC.

This chain joins TRBV10-1 and TRBJ1-1; 7 bases agree with TRBD1. Germline CDR1 and CDR2: WNHNN and SYGVQD (reference sequence). V lost 6 bases to trimming and J lost 4 bases; unmatched junction nucleotides: 5. The CDR3 consists of 13 residues. CDR3 region: CASSRGVVTEAFF. DNA for the CDR3: TGCGCCAGCAGCAGGGGGGTGGTCACTGAAGCTTTCTTT.

In DNA, the CDR3 is TGTGCCAGCAGTGAAGGGGTAGGACAGGGGGTTACTGACGAGCAGTACTTC. It is translated as CASSEGVGQGVTDEQYF. J is TRBJ2-7 and V is TRBV6-1; TRBD1 matches 10 bases. This CDR3 has 17 amino acids. Germline lookup yields CDR1 MNHNS and CDR2 SASEGT. V gave up 1 base and J gave up 5 bases; unmatched junction bases: 11.

This rearrangement joins TRBV5-5 to TRBJ2-1, with 8 bases matching TRBD2. The CDR3 length is 15 residues. Germline CDR1 reads SGHKS; CDR2 reads YYEKEE (reference sequence). Germline trimming cut 0 bases from V and 3 bases from J; bases unmatched to any gene: 2. CDR3 loop: CASSLGLAIYNEQFF. CDR3 nucleotides: TGTGCCAGCAGCTTGGGACTAGCGATCTACAATGAGCAGTTCTTC. The complete variable domain, with remaining parts taken from reference TRBV5-5 and TRBJ2-1, reads DAGVTQSPTHLIKTRGQQVTLRCSPISGHKSVSWYQQVLGQGPQFIFQYYEKEERGRGNFPDRFSARQFPNYSSELNVNALLLGDSALYLCASSLGLAIYNEQFFGPGTRLTVL.